Each of the 26 T cell receptor beta chains below was sequenced from the same sample in a study of T cell responses to AZD1222 COVID-19 vaccine. The repertoire was sequenced with immunoSEQ multiplex PCR; TCRdb's copy has only in-frame clones and lacks some. This table holds 100,000 to 150,000 clones, 93% found once. The sample here was peripheral blood, taken on day 0 of AZD1222 vaccination. Every receptor here comes from an adult in good health.

The rearrangement links TRBV27 to TRBJ1-2; no clear D. Germline V gene sequence: CDR1 MNHEY, CDR2 SMNVEV (reference sequence). Trimming took 5 bases from V and 6 from J, leaving 16 bases between them. This CDR3 is 14 amino acids long. In DNA, the CDR3 is TGTGCCAGCAGTACCCAGGACGGATTTGATGGCTACACCTTC. It translates to CASSTQDGFDGYTF.

The chain's CDR3 is CASSLNWDRRNEQFF. The CDR3 nucleotides read TGTGCCAGCAGCTTAAACTGGGACCGCCGAAATGAGCAGTTCTTC. J is TRBJ2-1 and V is TRBV7-9; D is perhaps TRBD1 or TRBD2 (5 bases each). The CDR3 length is 15 residues. Trimming took off 2 bases at V and 7 bases at J, with 15 bases between the two ends. CDR1 and CDR2 (germline): SEHNR, FQNEAQ (reference sequence).

The J gene is TRBJ1-1, the V gene TRBV9; tentatively, D is TRBD1 (6 bases). Trimming left V 3 bases short and J 2 bases short, with 8 bases between. The CDR3 is 13 amino acids. Germline-derived CDR1 and CDR2 are SGDLS and YYNGEE. Written as DNA, the CDR3 is TGTGCCAGCAGCGAACAGGGAAACACTGAAGCTTTCTTT. It translates to CASSEQGNTEAFF.

In nucleotides, the CDR3 is TGTGCCAGCAGCTTTAACTGGGGGGAATTTTCACCCCTCCACTTT. Its protein is CASSFNWGEFSPLHF. The J gene is TRBJ1-6, the V gene TRBV11-2; possibly TRBD1 for D (5 bases). The CDR3 is made up of 15 amino acids. V was trimmed by 3 bases and J by 9 bases, leaving 15 bases between them. Germline V lookup: CDR1 SGHAT, CDR2 FQNNGV.

The chain joins TRBV5-1 to TRBJ1-1; 9 positions match TRBD1. The CDR3 has 12 residues. The junction had 2 bases not matched to a gene; V was cut back by 4 bases and J by 7 bases. Germline values: CDR1 SGHRS, CDR2 YFSETQ. The CDR3 DNA reads as TGCGCCAGCAGCCGGACAGGGGTTGAAGCTTTCTTT. Amino acid sequence: CASSRTGVEAFF. Based on the CDR3 plus reference TRBV5-1 and TRBJ1-1, the full variable domain is KAGVTQTPRYLIKTRGQQVTLSCSPISGHRSVSWYQQTPGQGLQFLFEYFSETQRNKGNFPGRFSGRQFSNSRSEMNVSTLELGDSALYLCASSRTGVEAFFGQGTRLTVV.

The J gene is TRBJ1-4, the V gene TRBV5-1; D unresolved. This CDR3 is built from 15 residues. Deletions cut 5 bases from V and 5 bases from J, with 16 bases between. The germline V gene has CDR1 SGHRS and CDR2 YFSETQ. The CDR3 here is CASSLRTAENEKLFF. CDR3 DNA sequence: TGCGCCAGCAGTTTAAGGACGGCGGAGAATGAAAAACTGTTTTTT.

The chain couples TRBV28 to TRBJ2-7; the match to TRBD2 covers 7 bases. V lost 1 base, J lost 4 bases, and 10 bases stayed unmatched. CDR3 size: 16 residues. The germline V gene has CDR1 MDHEN and CDR2 SYDVKM. CDR3 DNA sequence: TGTGCCAGCAGTTTATTTTTGGGGGGAGGGAGTTACGAGCAGTACTTC. Amino acid sequence: CASSLFLGGGSYEQYF.

The chain combines TRBV2 with TRBJ1-1, with D uncertain. The germline V gene encodes CDR1 SNHLY and CDR2 FYNNEI. V was pared by 4 bases and J by 7 bases, with 13 bases between. The CDR3 covers 13 residues. CDR3 nucleotides: TGTGCCAGCAGTGGGGAAGTTGGAAATGAAGCTTTCTTT. Translating it yields CASSGEVGNEAFF.

V and J are TRBV4-1 and TRBJ1-6; 10 bases fit TRBD1. With V trimmed by 4 bases and J by 4 bases, 16 bases remained unmatched. CDR1 is MGHRA and CDR2 is YSYEKL in the germline V gene. The CDR3 has 20 residues. The CDR3, as DNA: TGCGCCAGCAGCCCCGTCGGGGACGGACAGGGGGTTGTGTATAATTCACCCCTCCACTTT. Its protein product is CASSPVGDGQGVVYNSPLHF.

The chain recombines TRBV7-3 with TRBJ2-3, with D hard to call. Germline V lookup: CDR1 SGHTA, CDR2 FQGTGA. The CDR3 covers 15 residues. The V end lost 0 bases, the J end lost 3 bases, and 10 bases lay between the germline ends. The DNA of the CDR3 is TGTGCCAGCAGCTTAACTTTTGGTTGGACAGATACGCAGTATTTT. It codes for CASSLTFGWTDTQYF.

This chain connects TRBV7-2 to TRBJ2-3; TRBD2 agrees at 7 bases. Germline loops: CDR1 SGHTA, CDR2 FQGNSA. J was trimmed by 4 bases and V by 6 bases; bases with no gene match: 4. The CDR3 covers 13 residues. As DNA, the CDR3 is TGTGCCAGCAGTCCCGGACTAGCAGATACGCAGTATTTT. This encodes CASSPGLADTQYF.

The chain joins TRBV5-1 to TRBJ2-2; TRBD1 matches at 8 bases. There are 14 residues in the CDR3. Unmatched junction bases numbered 3, after V lost 7 bases and J lost 1 base. CDR1 and CDR2 (germline): SGHRS, YFSETQ. CDR3 bases: TGCGCCAGCGCGGGGACAGGGAACACCGGGGAGCTGTTTTTT. It yields the protein CASAGTGNTGELFF. The whole variable domain, filled in from reference TRBV5-1 and TRBJ2-2, reads KAGVTQTPRYLIKTRGQQVTLSCSPISGHRSVSWYQQTPGQGLQFLFEYFSETQRNKGNFPGRFSGRQFSNSRSEMNVSTLELGDSALYLCASAGTGNTGELFFGEGSRLTVL.

V is TRBV2 and J is TRBJ2-1; maybe TRBD1 (5 bases). This CDR3 has 14 residues. V lost 2 bases, J lost 1 base, and 6 bases lay in between. In germline, CDR1 is SNHLY, CDR2 FYNNEI. CDR3 coding DNA: TGTGCCAGCAGTGAACAGGGATCCTACAATGAGCAGTTCTTC. Amino acids: CASSEQGSYNEQFF.

The chain uses TRBV30 and TRBJ2-5; D remains unclear. The CDR3 runs to 12 residues. Germline CDR1 and CDR2: GTSNPN and SVGIG (reference sequence). V was shortened by 3 bases and J by 1 base, with 6 bases between the two germline ends. The CDR3 region has the DNA TGTGCCTGGAGCAGTCCCCAAGAGACCCAGTACTTC. Translating gives CAWSSPQETQYF.

V is TRBV27 and J is TRBJ1-2; D remains unclear. The V end was cut by 5 bases, the J end by 2 bases, with 18 bases between. Germline values: CDR1 MNHEY, CDR2 SMNVEV (reference sequence). CDR3 length equals 16 residues. CDR3 bases: TGTGCCAGCAGTCCCCTTGGAGGGATCGGCAACTATGGCTACACCTTC. It codes for CASSPLGGIGNYGYTF.

J is TRBJ2-5 and V is TRBV5-4, with 9 positions matching TRBD2. The germline V gene has CDR1 SGHNT and CDR2 YYREEE (reference sequence). V was clipped by 0 bases and J by 5 bases; unmatched bases: 14. The length of the CDR3 is 18 residues. Here the CDR3 DNA reads TGTGCCAGCAGCTTGGCCTCAACGATAGCGGGAGTTTGGGAGACCCAGTACTTC. It yields the protein CASSLASTIAGVWETQYF.

Notes on this clone: An end of the junction differs from the germline gene, which may be a read error. V is TRBV5-4 and J is TRBJ1-1; TRBD1 agrees at 12 bases. Germline V CDR1 and CDR2: SGHNT, YYREEE (reference sequence). This CDR3 is 15 amino acids long. In DNA, the CDR3 is TGTGCCAGCAGTTTGGGGGGGACAGGGGGCCCTGAAGCTTTCTTT. Protein: CASSLGGTGGPEAFF.

The V call is TRBV7-3, the J call TRBJ1-6; no reliable D call. V was cut by 2 bases and J by 7 bases, with 12 bases left in between. The V gene's germline CDR1 is SGHTA and CDR2 FQGTGA. This CDR3 is built from 15 residues. The CDR3 nucleotides read TGTGCCAGCAGCTTACTGACCAGTCAAAATTCACCCCTCCACTTT. As protein: CASSLLTSQNSPLHF.

In nucleotides, the CDR3 is TGTGCCAGCAGCCCCCCCTCGGCTTCCGAGCAGTACTTC. Residues: CASSPPSASEQYF. The J gene is TRBJ2-7, the V gene TRBV7-9; D remains unclear. The V gene's germline CDR1 is SEHNR and CDR2 FQNEAQ (reference sequence). The CDR3 extends over 13 amino acids. The ends were cut back, 5 bases at V and 6 bases at J, with 14 bases in the middle.

The V call is TRBV5-1, the J call TRBJ1-2; D is possibly TRBD1 (5 bases). Trimming cost V 2 bases and J 8 bases, with 13 bases left between them. Germline lookup yields CDR1 SGHRS and CDR2 YFSETQ. The CDR3 contains 13 residues. The DNA of the CDR3 is TGCGCCAGCAGCTTAGGCGACAGATGGGGCTACACCTTC. This gives the protein CASSLGDRWGYTF.

The rearrangement uses TRBV7-2 and TRBJ2-1; D perhaps matches TRBD2 (6 bases). Trimming stripped 0 bases from V and 4 bases from J, with 10 bases between. CDR1 and CDR2 (germline): SGHTA, FQGNSA. This CDR3 comprises 15 residues. CDR3 sequence: CASSLAPGDYNEQFF. DNA for the CDR3: TGTGCCAGCAGCTTAGCGCCGGGGGATTACAATGAGCAGTTCTTC.

The chain combines TRBV30 with TRBJ1-2; no clear D. The V and J ends lost 4 bases and 7 bases respectively, with 13 bases between them. Germline V CDR1 and CDR2: GTSNPN, SVGIG (reference sequence). CDR3 length equals 12 residues. As DNA, the CDR3 is TGTGCCTGGAATTTGGGGAGTTCTGGCTACACCTTC. This gives the protein CAWNLGSSGYTF.

This rearrangement joins TRBV18 to TRBJ1-5; TRBD1 matches at 7 bases. CDR1 is KGHSH, CDR2 LQKENI, per germline. V was clipped by 4 bases and J by 0 bases; unmatched bases: 6. The CDR3 extends over 16 amino acids. The CDR3 nucleotides are TGTGCCAGCTCACAAGAGGGGGCGCTTAGCAATCAGCCCCAGCATTTT. It codes for CASSQEGALSNQPQHF.

This chain connects TRBV7-9 to TRBJ1-5; D unclear. Trimming took 4 bases from V and 6 from J, leaving 10 bases between them. The CDR3 contains 13 residues. Germline V gene data show CDR1 as SEHNR and CDR2 as FQNEAQ (reference sequence). The DNA of the CDR3 is TGTGCCAGCAGCTCCACGGCGGTTCAGCCCCAGCATTTT. Amino acid sequence: CASSSTAVQPQHF.

In its sample, this clone was seen once. The chain carries TRBV9 and TRBJ2-7; possible D gene TRBD1, 5 bases. The CDR3 extends over 14 amino acids. V was trimmed by 7 bases and J by 3 bases, leaving 17 bases between them. Germline loops: CDR1 SGDLS, CDR2 YYNGEE. The CDR3 sequence: CASSNGAGIYEQYF. In nucleotides, the CDR3 is TGTGCCAGCTCGAATGGGGCAGGAATCTACGAGCAGTACTTC.

The chain recombines TRBV18 with TRBJ2-3; D is ambiguous. The CDR3 spans 13 residues. From germline, CDR1 is KGHSH and CDR2 LQKENI. Trimming took off 4 bases at V and 4 bases at J, with 9 bases between the two ends. CDR3 sequence: CASSQLDADTQYF. The CDR3 region has the DNA TGTGCCAGCTCACAGCTTGATGCAGATACGCAGTATTTT.